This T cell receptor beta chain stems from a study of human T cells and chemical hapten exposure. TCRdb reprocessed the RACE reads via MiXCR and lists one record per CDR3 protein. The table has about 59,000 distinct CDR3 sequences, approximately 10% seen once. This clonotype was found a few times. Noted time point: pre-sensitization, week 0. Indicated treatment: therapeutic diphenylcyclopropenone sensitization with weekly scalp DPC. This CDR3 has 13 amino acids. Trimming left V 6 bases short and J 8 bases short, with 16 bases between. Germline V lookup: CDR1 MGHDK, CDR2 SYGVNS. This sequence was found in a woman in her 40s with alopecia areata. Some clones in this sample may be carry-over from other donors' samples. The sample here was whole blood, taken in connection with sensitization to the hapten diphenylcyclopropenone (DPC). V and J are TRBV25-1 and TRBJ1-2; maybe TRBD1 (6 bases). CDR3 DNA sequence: TGTGCCAGCAGCAGAACAGGGCGGGACGGCTACACCTTC. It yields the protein CASSRTGRDGYTF.